This TCR beta chain is drawn from a study of blood T cell repertoires in COVID-19. Study in general: Researchers got acute and convalescent COVID-19 samples from the United States, Italy and Spain. PBMCs, B-cell-depleted T cells, or T cells were the source of the cDNA or gDNA that made up the material.

Authors' analysis steps: It was from reference gene primer amplification that nucleated cell counts were estimated. TCRdb's table, derived via immunoSEQ multiplex PCR, lists solely in-frame clones and lacks some. Clonal size and the V and J genes are those of that table, whereas D and trimming came from the DNA. Here the sample spans 70,000 to 95,000 clones, 81% being singletons. CDR1 SGHTA and CDR2 FQGTGA come from the germline V gene. Trimming took 2 bases from V and 0 from J, leaving 5 bases between them. CDR3 length equals 14 residues. This clonotype was sampled from a human donor in a cohort sampled during active COVID-19. The source material was peripheral blood. This rearrangement joins TRBV7-3 to TRBJ1-3, with D hard to call. CDR3 region: CASSLPGSGNTIYF. CDR3 in DNA: TGTGCCAGCAGCTTACCAGGCTCTGGAAACACCATATATTTT. Supplemented by reference TRBV7-3 and TRBJ1-3, the full variable domain reads GAGVSQTPSNKVTEKGKYVELRCDPISGHTALYWYRQSLGQGPEFLIYFQGTGAADDSGLPNDRFFAVRPEGSVSTLKIQRTERGDSAVYLCASSLPGSGNTIYFGEGSWLTVV.